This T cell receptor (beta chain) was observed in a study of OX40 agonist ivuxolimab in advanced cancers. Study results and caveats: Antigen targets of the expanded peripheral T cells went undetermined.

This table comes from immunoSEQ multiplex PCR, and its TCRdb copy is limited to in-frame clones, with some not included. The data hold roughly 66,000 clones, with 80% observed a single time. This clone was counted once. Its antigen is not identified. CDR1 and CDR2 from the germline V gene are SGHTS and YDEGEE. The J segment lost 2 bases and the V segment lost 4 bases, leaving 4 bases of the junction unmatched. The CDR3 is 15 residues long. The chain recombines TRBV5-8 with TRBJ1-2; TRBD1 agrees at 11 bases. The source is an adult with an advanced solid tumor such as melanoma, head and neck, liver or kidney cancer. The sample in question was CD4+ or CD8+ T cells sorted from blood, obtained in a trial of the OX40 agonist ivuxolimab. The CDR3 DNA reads TGTGCCAGCAGCCCTCGGACAGGGGGCAACTATGGCTACACCTTC. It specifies CASSPRTGGNYGYTF.